One and the same sample provided the 7 T cell receptor beta chains below, sequenced in a study of breast tumors, draining lymph nodes, adjacent tissues. TCRdb redid the calling of the multiplex PCR reads with MiXCR, one entry per CDR3 protein. Of roughly 49,000 distinct CDR3 sequences listed, roughly 39% are singletons. The sequenced sample consisted of breast tumor tissue. The source is a female donor with breast cancer. Some clones in this sample may be carry-over from other donors' samples.

This clonotype has at least ten counts. This may be a read error, as it is one base from a much larger clone. This chain uses TRBV20-1 with TRBJ2-7; 8 nucleotides match TRBD1. In germline, CDR1 is DFQATT, CDR2 SNEGSKA (reference sequence). The CDR3 has 14 amino acids. J lost 6 bases, V lost 6 bases, and 13 bases had no gene match. CDR3 coding DNA: TGCAGTGCGCAGGACAGGGAAGGATACTCCGAGCAGTACTTC. It is translated as CSAQDREGYSEQYF.

This clonotype was detected ten times or more. This rearrangement joins TRBV24-1 to TRBJ2-2; D remains unclear. The length of the CDR3 is 14 residues. V lost 2 bases, J lost 5 bases, and 8 bases lay in between. Germline V gene sequence: CDR1 KGHDR, CDR2 SFDVKD. The CDR3 loop reads CATSDSSWTGELFF. The CDR3 DNA reads TGTGCCACCAGTGATTCGTCGTGGACCGGGGAGCTGTTTTTT.

This clonotype was counted ten times or more. V usage is TRBV6-1 and J usage is TRBJ2-3, with D possibly matching TRBD2 (5 bases). The germline V gene has CDR1 MNHNS and CDR2 SASEGT. The CDR3 loop spans 15 amino acids. The V and J ends lost 4 bases and 5 bases respectively, with 16 bases between them. CDR3 protein: CASSGSVLGGDTQYF. The CDR3 region has the DNA TGTGCCAGCAGTGGTAGCGTGCTCGGAGGAGATACGCAGTATTTT.

This clonotype was observed at least ten times. The chain combines TRBV7-2 with TRBJ2-7; D may match TRBD1 or TRBD2 (5 bases each). The V end was cut by 1 base, the J end by 2 bases, with 9 bases between. Per germline, CDR1 SGHTA and CDR2 FQGNSA. The CDR3 covers 14 residues. The CDR3 nucleotides are TGTGCCAGCAGCTTAGGCCGGGGCCCCTACGAGCAGTACTTC. It translates to CASSLGRGPYEQYF.

The chain has TRBV12-5 and TRBJ2-3; 13 nucleotides agree with TRBD2. After removal of 10 bases from V and 5 bases from J, the junction contained 3 bases not matched to a gene. CDR1 and CDR2 from the germline V gene are LGHNT and FRNRAP. The CDR3 has 13 residues. This chain's CDR3 is CATGLAGVDTQYF. In DNA form, the CDR3 reads TGTGCTACCGGACTAGCGGGAGTAGATACGCAGTATTTT.

This sequence joins TRBV7-3 and TRBJ2-3; TRBD2 is a possible D gene (5 bases). This CDR3 region has 14 residues. Germline CDR1 and CDR2: SGHTA and FQGTGA. V was pared by 5 bases and J by 3 bases, with 12 bases between. The CDR3 DNA reads as TGTGCCAGCAGCAGCGGACTCGAAACAGATACGCAGTATTTT. Encoded protein: CASSSGLETDTQYF. Full variable domain (remainder filled in from reference TRBV7-3 and TRBJ2-3): GAGVSQTPSNKVTEKGKYVELRCDPISGHTALYWYRQSLGQGPEFLIYFQGTGAADDSGLPNDRFFAVRPEGSVSTLKIQRTERGDSAVYLCASSSGLETDTQYFGPGTRLTVL.

This chain links TRBV18 with TRBJ1-2; D is perhaps TRBD1 (6 bases). V was cut by 2 bases and J by 4 bases, with 14 bases left in between. This CDR3 has 15 amino acids. Germline loops: CDR1 KGHSH, CDR2 LQKENI. As DNA, the CDR3 is TGTGCCAGCTCACCAATAGACACAGGGAGCTATGGCTACACCTTC. Protein: CASSPIDTGSYGYTF.